This T cell receptor (beta chain) was observed in a study of control samples from healthy donors and cancer patients. Germline CDR1 is KGHDR and CDR2 is SFDVKD. CDR3 size: 14 residues. Trimming shortened V by 0 bases and J by 5 bases, and 7 bases separated the two germline ends. The table came from immunoSEQ multiplex PCR; TCRdb's copy has only in-frame clones and leaves some out. The sample includes some 120,000 clones, more than 75% of them seen just once. What was sequenced was blood. The sequence derives from a young man in good health. The chain joins TRBV24-1 to TRBJ1-5; D is ambiguous. The CDR3 protein is CATSDLREDQPQHF. CDR3 DNA sequence: TGTGCCACCAGTGATTTGCGAGAGGATCAGCCCCAGCATTTT.